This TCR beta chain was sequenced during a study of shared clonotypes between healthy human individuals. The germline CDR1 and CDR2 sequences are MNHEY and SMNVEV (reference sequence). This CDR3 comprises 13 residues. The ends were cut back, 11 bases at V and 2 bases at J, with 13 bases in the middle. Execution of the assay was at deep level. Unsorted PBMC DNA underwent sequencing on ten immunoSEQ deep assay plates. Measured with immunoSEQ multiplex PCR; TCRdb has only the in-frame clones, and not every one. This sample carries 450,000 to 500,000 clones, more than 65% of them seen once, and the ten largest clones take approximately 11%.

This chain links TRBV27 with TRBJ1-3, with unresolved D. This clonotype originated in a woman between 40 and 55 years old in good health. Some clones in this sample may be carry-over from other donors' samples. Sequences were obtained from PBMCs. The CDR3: CALGQAPGNTIYF. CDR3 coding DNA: TGTGCCCTAGGGCAGGCCCCTGGAAACACCATATATTTT.